This T cell receptor (beta chain) was identified in a study of HIV-infected children after antiretroviral therapy interruption. For the study at large: All children had CD4+ count above 500 and viral load below 50 copies/ml.

This clonotype was counted ten times or more. Its target is unknown. Treatment in this sample: PENTA 11 planned treatment interruption arm or continuous ART arm. From thawed PBMCs, naive CD4+ CD45RA+ CD45RO- T cells were sorted. Study conclusions and caveats: Naive CD4+ CDR3 sharing between time points fell after interruption began. Naive CD4+ Gini coefficient rose by interruption end, suggesting clonal expansion.

Unique molecular identifiers were included in an RNA-based 3' RACE TCR library. One entry per CDR3 protein results from TCRdb running MiXCR on the 3' RACE reads. The sample consists of about 89,000 distinct CDR3 sequences, 6% to 8.5% of them appearing once. This receptor was obtained from a pool of human donors with HIV. The starting material was CD45RA+ CD4+ T cells from PBMCs, pooled from several time points, obtained from a donor given antiretroviral therapy, either interrupted or continuous. Subset specified: naive CD4+ CD45RA+ CD45RO- T cells.

CDR3 residues: CASSFALAGGELFF. As DNA, the CDR3 is TGTGCCAGCAGTTTTGCCCTAGCGGGCGGGGAGCTGTTTTTT. V is TRBV6-6 and J is TRBJ2-2; TRBD2 matches 8 bases. CDR1 and CDR2 from the germline V gene are MNHNY and SVGAGI (reference sequence). The trim removed 4 bases at V and 7 bases at J, leaving 5 bases unmatched. There are 14 residues in the CDR3.